What follows are 18 T cell receptor beta chains derived from one specimen sequenced in a study of blood T cell repertoires in COVID-19. TCRdb keeps only in-frame clones here, not all; method: immunoSEQ multiplex PCR. The table has some 70,000 clones, approximately 80% seen once. The source material was peripheral blood. The receptors shown here come from a woman aged 45 to 65 with acute or convalescent COVID-19.

The chain joins TRBV5-3 to TRBJ2-7, with 8 bases matching TRBD1. TRBV5-3 has ORF status, its function being uncertain. This CDR3 has 13 amino acids. The V gene end was trimmed by 5 bases and the J gene end by 1 base; junction bases not matched to a gene: 2. The CDR3 coding sequence is TGTGCCAGAAGACAGGGGGGTTCCTACGAGCAGTACTTC. It is translated as CARRQGGSYEQYF.

In this sample, this clone turned up a few times. This chain connects TRBV5-5 to TRBJ2-4; 7 bases match TRBD1. V lost 4 bases, J lost 3 bases, and 13 bases stayed unmatched. CDR1 and CDR2 (germline): SGHKS, YYEKEE (reference sequence). The CDR3 sequence is 17 residues long. The CDR3 here is CASSRLSSGTDKNIQYF. In nucleotides, the CDR3 is TGTGCCAGCAGCCGCCTTTCTTCCGGGACAGACAAAAACATTCAGTACTTC.

The rearrangement joins TRBV19 to TRBJ1-5, with D tentatively TRBD1 (5 bases). The CDR3 is 16 residues long. Germline values: CDR1 LNHDA, CDR2 SQIVND (reference sequence). The V end lost 5 bases, the J end lost 5 bases, and 19 bases lay between the germline ends. The CDR3 DNA sequence: TGTGCCAGTAGTGACCAGGGTGTGATAAGGGATCAGCCCCAGCATTTT. Residues: CASSDQGVIRDQPQHF.

The chain recombines TRBV6-5 with TRBJ1-1; D might be TRBD1 (5 bases). The CDR3 is 15 residues long. V was shortened by 6 bases and J by 5 bases, with 19 bases between the two germline ends. Per germline, CDR1 MNHEY and CDR2 SVGAGI. CDR3 loop: CASRPRGIQRTEAFF. The CDR3 bases are TGTGCCAGCAGGCCTCGGGGGATACAGAGGACTGAAGCTTTCTTT.

The chain recombines TRBV7-2 with TRBJ2-1, with 12 bases aligning to TRBD2. CDR3 length: 16 residues. The germline V gene encodes CDR1 SGHTA and CDR2 FQGNSA. The trim removed 5 bases at V and 3 bases at J, leaving 5 bases unmatched. This chain's CDR3 is CASSPSGRAHYNEQFF. Written as DNA, the CDR3 is TGTGCCAGCAGCCCTAGCGGGAGGGCCCACTACAATGAGCAGTTCTTC.

Comments on this clone: The same CDR3 is also encoded by other DNA sequences in this sample. The rearrangement joins TRBV7-9 to TRBJ1-4; no clear D. Per germline, CDR1 SEHNR and CDR2 FQNEAQ (reference sequence). The CDR3 length is 14 residues. Trimming cost V 2 bases and J 0 bases, with 4 bases left between them. CDR3: CASSLQSTNEKLFF. CDR3 coding DNA: TGTGCCAGCAGCTTACAGTCAACTAATGAAAAACTGTTTTTT.

The CDR3 region has the DNA TGTGCCAGCAGTCGACAGGGCCCGAACTATGGCTACACCTTC. This translates into CASSRQGPNYGYTF. The gene calls are TRBV3-1 (or the pseudogene TRBV3-2) and TRBJ1-2; 7 nucleotides agree with TRBD1. Trimming removed 6 bases from V and 2 bases from J; junction bases left unmatched: 6. CDR3 length: 14 amino acids. Germline V gene data show CDR1 as LGHDT and CDR2 as YNNKEL (reference sequence).

The table lists this clone with a count of one. The chain combines TRBV7-6 with TRBJ2-1, with TRBD2 matching 10 bases. V was pared by 2 bases and J by 7 bases, with 5 bases of the junction left unmatched. Germline values: CDR1 SGHVS, CDR2 FNYEAQ. CDR3 length: 15 amino acids. The CDR3 is CASSLPSGRVNEQFF. The CDR3 region has the DNA TGTGCCAGCAGCTTACCCAGCGGGAGGGTAAATGAGCAGTTCTTC.

The chain couples TRBV5-6 to TRBJ2-7, with TRBD1 as a possible D gene (6 bases). Trimming took 4 bases from V and 3 from J, leaving 14 bases between them. The germline CDR1 and CDR2 sequences are SGHDT and YYEEEE. This CDR3 is 14 amino acids long. The CDR3 DNA is TGTGCCAGCAGCACAACCGACAGGATCTACGAGCAGTACTTC. As protein: CASSTTDRIYEQYF.

This rearrangement joins TRBV28 to TRBJ1-5; 7 bases map to TRBD1. V was pared by 5 bases and J by 5 bases, with 3 bases of the junction left unmatched. This CDR3 spans 13 amino acids. Germline-derived CDR1 and CDR2 are MDHEN and SYDVKM. CDR3 sequence (DNA): TGTGCCAGCAGTCCCCAGGGGGATCAGCCCCAGCATTTT. Residues: CASSPQGDQPQHF.

The rearrangement uses TRBV28 and TRBJ1-1; tentatively, D is TRBD1 (6 bases). The CDR3 sequence is 17 residues long. The germline V gene encodes CDR1 MDHEN and CDR2 SYDVKM. V gave up 6 bases and J gave up 4 bases, with 24 bases separating them. The CDR3 sequence is CASSPPGGRSEGTEAFF. CDR3 nucleotides: TGTGCCAGCAGCCCTCCGGGGGGGCGATCGGAGGGCACTGAAGCTTTCTTT.

This rearrangement joins TRBV7-3 to TRBJ2-5; 7 bases line up with TRBD2. The CDR3 has 15 residues. Germline trimming cut 2 bases from V and 4 bases from J; bases unmatched to any gene: 7. CDR1 SGHTA and CDR2 FQGTGA come from the germline V gene. For the CDR3, the DNA is TGTGCCAGCAGCTTAGGCGTGACTAGCATAGAGACCCAGTACTTC. Protein sequence: CASSLGVTSIETQYF.

The chain couples TRBV7-8 to TRBJ1-4; 9 bases line up with TRBD1. Germline trimming cut 5 bases from V and 8 bases from J; bases unmatched to any gene: 9. The CDR3 is 15 amino acids. Germline assignment: CDR1 SGHVS and CDR2 FQNEAQ. The CDR3 here is CASSPTGQGREKLFF. The CDR3 DNA sequence: TGTGCCAGCAGCCCAACGGGACAGGGACGCGAAAAACTGTTTTTT.

The chain links TRBV28 to TRBJ2-7; 9 nucleotides line up with TRBD1. This CDR3 is 14 amino acids long. Trimming took 8 bases from V and 6 from J; bases not matched to a gene: 11. Germline CDR1 is MDHEN and CDR2 is SYDVKM. The CDR3 is CASVNRGPSGEQYF. The CDR3 nucleotides are TGTGCCAGCGTAAACAGGGGGCCGAGTGGCGAGCAGTACTTC.

V is TRBV6-2 or TRBV6-3 and J is TRBJ2-3; 8 bases are shared with TRBD1. The CDR3 covers 14 residues. Looked up from germline, CDR1 is MNHEY and CDR2 is SVGEGT. After removal of 5 bases from V and 6 bases from J, the junction contained 7 bases not matched to a gene. CDR3 residues: CASSAGTGADTQYF. As DNA, the CDR3 is TGTGCCAGCAGTGCCGGGACAGGTGCTGATACGCAGTATTTT.

J is TRBJ1-2 and V is TRBV18, with 8 nucleotides matching TRBD1. The CDR3 covers 13 residues. J was trimmed by 3 bases and V by 5 bases; bases with no gene match: 2. Germline-derived CDR1 and CDR2 are KGHSH and LQKENI. The DNA of the CDR3 is TGTGCCAGCTCATCGGACAGGGACTATGGCTACACCTTC. Translating gives CASSSDRDYGYTF.

The chain couples TRBV27 to TRBJ2-7, with TRBD1 matching over 10 bases. The CDR3 runs to 15 residues. CDR1 and CDR2 (germline): MNHEY, SMNVEV (reference sequence). With V trimmed by 4 bases and J by 4 bases, 7 bases remained unmatched. CDR3 nucleotide sequence: TGTGCCAGCAGTTCCCGGACAGGGGGAGAGTACGAGCAGTACTTC. Translation: CASSSRTGGEYEQYF.

J is TRBJ2-6 and V is TRBV5-1; D remains ambiguous. The CDR3 runs to 14 residues. V was pared by 7 bases and J by 0 bases, with 8 bases between. Germline assignment: CDR1 SGHRS and CDR2 YFSETQ. The CDR3 spells CASLDPSGANVLTF. In DNA, the CDR3 is TGCGCCAGCCTAGACCCCTCTGGGGCCAACGTCCTGACTTTC.